Listed below are T cell receptor beta chains from one sample, sequenced in a study of beta chain features in type 1 diabetes. Only in-frame clones appear in the TCRdb table, and some are missing; sequencing was by immunoSEQ multiplex PCR. The sample records approximately 280,000 clones, 14% to 15% being singletons. Sample: naive CD4+ T cells from blood. Source of these receptors: a young man with type 1 diabetes. Each CDR3 is given with its conserved first and last residue. Each record gives: J gene, D gene, V gene, clone size, CDR3 protein, CDR3 DNA. The D gene is left open where the match is weak. Not every row has a clone size; where given, it reads once, few, many or a size class.

TRBJ2-7	TRBD1	TRBV6-6	few	CAIRQTGGISYEQYF	TGTGCCATCAGGCAAACAGGGGGCATCTCCTACGAGCAGTACTTC
TRBJ2-7	TRBD2	TRBV6-5	once	CASNKLAGGHYEQYF	TGTGCCAGCAATAAACTAGCGGGAGGCCACTACGAGCAGTACTTC
TRBJ1-1	-	TRBV5-1	few	CASSPGDTEAFF	TGCGCCAGCAGCCCGGGAGACACTGAAGCTTTCTTT
TRBJ2-7	TRBD1	TRBV6-5	-	CASSYTRTGGDEQYF	TGTGCCAGCAGTTACACCCGGACAGGGGGCGACGAGCAGTACTTC
TRBJ1-5	TRBD1	TRBV30	-	CAWSVIGGGQPQHF	TGTGCCTGGAGTGTAATAGGGGGCGGTCAGCCCCAGCATTTT
TRBJ2-1	-	TRBV4-3	many	CASSQDIYNEQFF	TGCGCCAGCAGCCAAGATATCTACAATGAGCAGTTCTTC
TRBJ1-1	-	TRBV18	few	CASSPYRDAEAFF	TGTGCCAGCTCACCATACAGGGACGCTGAAGCTTTCTTT
TRBJ1-1	TRBD1	TRBV18	few	CASSTGENTEAFF	TGTGCCAGCTCCACAGGGGAGAACACTGAAGCTTTCTTT
TRBJ2-5	TRBD2	TRBV4-3	-	CASSQDLAGGPFQETQYF	TGCGCCAGCAGCCAAGATCTAGCGGGGGGGCCGTTTCAAGAGACCCAGTACTTC
TRBJ2-3	TRBD2	TRBV7-9	-	CASSSLAGATDTQYF	TGTGCCAGCAGCTCCCTAGCGGGGGCCACAGATACGCAGTATTTT
TRBJ2-5	-	TRBV11-2	-	CASSLGGIRETQYF	TGTGCCAGCAGCTTAGGTGGCATCCGAGAGACCCAGTACTTC
TRBJ2-7	-	TRBV11-2	-	CASTSLLQGSSYEQYF	TGTGCCAGCACTTCACTTCTTCAGGGGAGCTCCTACGAGCAGTACTTC
TRBJ2-1	-	TRBV7-9	few	CASTSPSYNEQFF	TGTGCCAGCACGAGCCCGTCCTACAATGAGCAGTTCTTC
TRBJ2-1	TRBD2	TRBV7-8	-	CASRGLAGASYNEQFF	TGTGCCAGCCGCGGACTAGCGGGAGCTAGCTACAATGAGCAGTTCTTC
TRBJ2-3	-	TRBV18	-	CASSPPGQGYGDTQYF	TGTGCCAGCTCACCACCGGGGCAGGGCTACGGAGATACGCAGTATTTT
TRBJ2-5	-	TRBV7-9	few	CASSRGWVQETQYF	TGTGCCAGCAGCCGAGGGTGGGTCCAAGAGACCCAGTACTTC
TRBJ2-1	-	TRBV5-1	-	CASSIRQASYNEQFF	TGCGCCAGCAGCATCCGACAGGCGTCCTACAATGAGCAGTTCTTC
TRBJ2-7	TRBD1	TRBV15	-	CATSKRQGGEQYF	TGTGCCACCAGCAAAAGACAGGGCGGCGAGCAGTACTTC
TRBJ2-1	-	TRBV6-5	few	CASSADSPYNEQFF	TGTGCCAGCAGTGCAGACAGCCCCTACAATGAGCAGTTCTTC
TRBJ2-5	-	TRBV28	few	CASSPTIDSSSETQYF	TGTGCCAGCAGTCCAACAATAGACAGCTCGAGTGAGACCCAGTACTTC
TRBJ2-7	TRBD1	TRBV2	few	CASSTPGQGSYEQYF	TGTGCCAGCAGTACCCCGGGACAGGGCTCCTACGAGCAGTACTTC
TRBJ2-3	-	TRBV28	-	CASLLGGAKGTQYF	TGTGCCAGCCTCCTAGGCGGGGCCAAGGGTACGCAGTATTTT
TRBJ1-4	-	TRBV2	few	CASASGFDEKLFF	TGTGCCAGCGCTTCGGGGTTCGATGAAAAACTGTTTTTT
TRBJ2-7	-	TRBV19	few	CASSSIGEQYF	TGTGCCAGTAGCTCGATCGGCGAGCAGTACTTC
TRBJ2-3	-	TRBV7-2	few	CASSPDWRADTQYF	TGTGCCAGCTCCCCGGACTGGCGAGCAGATACGCAGTATTTT
TRBJ2-5	-	TRBV5-1	-	CASSLVTDQETQYF	TGCGCCAGCAGCTTGGTGACAGACCAAGAGACCCAGTACTTC
TRBJ2-1	TRBD1	TRBV28	few	CASSWGDRGINEQFF	TGTGCCAGCAGTTGGGGCGACAGGGGGATCAATGAGCAGTTCTTC
TRBJ2-3	-	TRBV7-2	few	CASSSYTDTQYF	TGTGCCAGCAGCTCCTACACAGATACGCAGTATTTT
TRBJ2-3	TRBD1	TRBV27	-	CASRSTGVRTTDTQYF	TGTGCCAGCAGATCGACAGGGGTTAGGACCACAGATACGCAGTATTTT
TRBJ2-2	TRBD2	TRBV15	few	CATSRGLAGGKNTGELFF	TGTGCCACCAGCAGAGGACTAGCGGGGGGGAAGAACACCGGGGAGCTGTTTTTT
TRBJ2-6	TRBD1	TRBV7-8	-	CASSPRTGVKSGANVLTF	TGTGCCAGCAGCCCCCGGACAGGGGTAAAATCTGGGGCCAACGTCCTGACTTTC
TRBJ1-2	TRBD1	TRBV5-1	few	CASSSPTGANYGYTF	TGCGCCAGCAGCTCCCCAACAGGGGCCAACTATGGCTACACCTTC
TRBJ2-7	-	TRBV29-1	few	CSVGDGYQQYF	TGCAGCGTTGGCGACGGGTACCAGCAGTACTTC
TRBJ2-7	-	TRBV30	few	CAWSVGGAYEQYF	TGTGCCTGGAGTGTAGGAGGGGCCTACGAGCAGTACTTC
TRBJ2-5	TRBD2	TRBV4-1	few	CASSQGLAGGGSLETQYF	TGCGCCAGCAGCCAAGGACTAGCGGGGGGAGGAAGTTTAGAGACCCAGTACTTC
TRBJ1-1	-	TRBV9	-	CASRTGPQGTEAFF	TGTGCCAGCAGGACGGGGCCCCAGGGGACTGAAGCTTTCTTT
TRBJ2-1	TRBD2	TRBV9	-	CASSVGLLAGGDEQFF	TGTGCCAGCAGCGTAGGTCTACTAGCGGGGGGGGATGAGCAGTTCTTC
TRBJ2-1	TRBD1	TRBV29-1	few	CSVRQGLYNEQFF	TGCAGCGTTCGACAGGGGCTCTACAATGAGCAGTTCTTC
TRBJ2-2	-	TRBV21-1	few	CASSKVMCRGGLSGELFF	TGTGCCAGCAGCAAAGTAATGTGTCGGGGGGGCCTAAGCGGGGAGCTGTTTTTT
TRBJ2-7	TRBD1	TRBV19	-	CASRTGTGGYEQYF	TGTGCCAGTAGGACCGGGACAGGGGGCTACGAGCAGTACTTC
TRBJ1-2	-	TRBV20-1	-	CSEAGRNGYTF	TGCAGTGAGGCTGGGAGAAATGGCTACACCTTC
TRBJ1-1	-	TRBV28	few	CASSWGSVNTEAFF	TGTGCCAGCAGTTGGGGCTCAGTAAACACTGAAGCTTTCTTT
TRBJ2-1	TRBD2	TRBV6-4	-	CASRDSGGNEQFF	TGTGCCAGCAGGGATAGCGGGGGGAATGAGCAGTTCTTC
TRBJ2-2	-	TRBV7-2	-	CASSRGTRSRTGELFF	TGTGCCAGCAGCCGCGGTACACGGAGTCGCACCGGGGAGCTGTTTTTT
TRBJ2-7	-	TRBV5-1	-	CASSLGVADSYEQYF	TGCGCCAGCAGCTTGGGGGTTGCGGACAGTTACGAGCAGTACTTC
TRBJ1-1	TRBD1	TRBV30	-	CAWENRGRAEAFF	TGTGCCTGGGAAAACAGGGGGCGGGCTGAAGCTTTCTTT
TRBJ2-3	TRBD2	TRBV5-4	-	CASSFTGLADTDTQYF	TGTGCCAGCAGCTTCACTGGACTAGCGGACACAGATACGCAGTATTTT
TRBJ2-7	-	TRBV5-4	-	CASSVRGEQYF	TGTGCCAGCAGCGTTAGGGGCGAGCAGTACTTC